The rows below give T cell receptor beta chains drawn from one sample of a study of shared clonotypes between healthy human individuals. Some clones are missing from TCRdb's copy, which holds only in-frame ones; the method was immunoSEQ multiplex PCR. The data show over 2 million clones, about 95% seen once. Sample: naive CD8+ T cells sorted from blood. These receptor sequences come from a man aged 18 to 30 in good health. CDR3s include the opening cysteine and the closing phenylalanine or tryptophan. The order of the fields is J gene, V gene, clone size, D gene, CDR3 protein, CDR3 DNA. D genes are given only for firm matches. Clone sizes are given selectively: once, few, many, or a class where the clone is expanded.

TRBJ1-2	TRBV29-1	.	TRBD1	CSAEPGQDYGYTF	TGCAGCGCCGAACCCGGACAGGACTATGGCTACACCTTC
TRBJ1-5	TRBV7-9	once	.	CAAPGKTGSVYSNQPQHF	TGTGCCGCACCCGGAAAAACAGGGAGCGTTTATAGCAATCAGCCCCAGCATTTT
TRBJ1-1	TRBV19	.	TRBD1	CASSPGERGLSEAFF	TGTGCCAGTAGCCCGGGTGAGAGGGGGCTTTCCGAAGCTTTCTTT
TRBJ2-7	TRBV13	.	.	CASSFLDSNGEQYF	TGTGCCAGCAGCTTTTTAGACAGTAATGGGGAGCAGTACTTC
TRBJ2-7	TRBV25-1	.	.	CASSGGPYEQYF	TGTGCCAGCAGTGGGGGACCCTACGAGCAGTACTTC
TRBJ1-1	TRBV18	once	.	CASSPMDRHNTEAFF	TGTGCCAGCTCACCAATGGACAGACACAACACTGAAGCTTTCTTT
TRBJ2-7	TRBV27	.	.	CASNTGAPSYEQYF	TGTGCCAGCAACACAGGTGCCCCCTCCTACGAGCAGTACTTC
TRBJ2-1	TRBV4-3	.	.	CASSQDGGGRSYNEQFF	TGCGCCAGCAGCCAAGATGGGGGCGGGAGATCCTACAATGAGCAGTTCTTC
TRBJ1-3	TRBV6-5	few	.	CASRAGGIGNTIYF	TGTGCCAGCAGGGCGGGAGGGATCGGAAACACCATATATTTT
TRBJ1-5	TRBV27	.	.	CASSSKNVVVGNGQPQHF	TGTGCCAGCAGTTCCAAAAATGTAGTGGTAGGGAACGGTCAGCCCCAGCATTTT
TRBJ2-7	TRBV4-3	.	.	CASSQDREIRDEQYF	TGCGCCAGCAGCCAAGATAGGGAGATACGAGACGAGCAGTACTTC
TRBJ1-6	TRBV7-8	.	.	CASSRPTGSSLWSPLHF	TGTGCCAGCAGCCGCCCTACAGGGTCCTCCCTTTGGTCACCCCTCCACTTT
TRBJ2-3	TRBV4-1	.	.	CASSPGGDTQYF	TGCGCCAGCAGCCCTGGGGGAGATACGCAGTATTTT
TRBJ2-7	TRBV2	.	.	CASADGSGYEQYF	TGTGCCAGCGCAGATGGGTCGGGTTACGAGCAGTACTTC
TRBJ1-1	TRBV29-1	.	TRBD1	CSVEGTGDGMNTEAFF	TGCAGCGTTGAAGGGACAGGGGACGGTATGAACACTGAAGCTTTCTTT
TRBJ2-3	TRBV15	.	.	CATSRAPQLADTQYF	TGTGCCACCAGCAGAGCCCCCCAACTAGCAGATACGCAGTATTTT
TRBJ2-2	TRBV27	once	.	CASSLERGSTGELFF	TGTGCCAGCAGTTTGGAAAGGGGGAGCACCGGGGAGCTGTTTTTT
TRBJ2-7	TRBV27	.	.	CASSLPHYEQYF	TGTGCCAGCAGTTTACCTCACTACGAGCAGTACTTC
TRBJ2-1	TRBV11-2	.	TRBD2	CASSLGGRGNEQFF	TGTGCCAGCAGCTTGGGCGGGAGAGGGAATGAGCAGTTCTTC
TRBJ2-5	TRBV6-5	.	.	CASSRGEDSETQYF	TGTGCCAGCAGTCGCGGGGAGGATAGCGAGACCCAGTACTTC
TRBJ2-1	TRBV5-4	.	TRBD2	CASTYSGTGYNEQFF	TGTGCCAGCACCTACAGCGGGACTGGGTACAATGAGCAGTTCTTC
TRBJ2-7	TRBV21-1	.	.	CASRGYEQYF	TGTGCCAGCAGGGGCTACGAGCAGTACTTC
TRBJ1-1	TRBV4-1	.	.	CASSQDVPGPRGTEAFF	TGCGCCAGCAGCCAAGATGTTCCGGGACCCCGCGGCACTGAAGCTTTCTTT
TRBJ1-2	TRBV9	.	TRBD1	CASRQQGFGYTF	TGTGCCAGCAGGCAACAGGGGTTTGGCTACACCTTC
TRBJ2-3	TRBV4-1	.	.	CASSQGQGSTDTQYF	TGCGCCAGCAGCCAAGGGCAGGGGTCCACAGATACGCAGTATTTT
TRBJ2-5	TRBV6-5	.	.	CASGHERGSQETQYF	TGTGCCAGCGGCCATGAGAGAGGCAGCCAAGAGACCCAGTACTTC
TRBJ2-1	TRBV6-1	.	.	CASSEPLGYNEQFF	TGTGCCAGCAGTGAACCACTAGGGTACAATGAGCAGTTCTTC
TRBJ2-7	TRBV6-1	.	.	CASSELQALGSYEQYF	TGTGCCAGCAGTGAACTTCAAGCGTTGGGCTCCTACGAGCAGTACTTC
TRBJ2-7	TRBV6-5	.	TRBD1	CASSYDRGTYEQYF	TGTGCCAGCAGTTACGACAGGGGAACCTACGAGCAGTACTTC
TRBJ1-1	TRBV27	.	.	CASSLSPDPNTEAFF	TGTGCCAGCAGTTTATCTCCGGATCCGAACACTGAAGCTTTCTTT
TRBJ2-7	TRBV27	.	TRBD2	CASSLSREAHYEQYF	TGTGCCAGCAGTTTATCTCGGGAGGCCCACTACGAGCAGTACTTC
TRBJ1-2	TRBV13	.	.	CASSFRGSNYGYTF	TGTGCCAGCAGCTTTCGGGGAAGCAACTATGGCTACACCTTC
TRBJ1-2	TRBV6-6	.	.	CASSGMNLIYGYTF	TGTGCCAGCAGCGGAATGAACTTGATCTATGGCTACACCTTC
TRBJ1-2	TRBV29-1	.	.	CSVEDLRGIGYGYTF	TGCAGCGTTGAAGATCTACGGGGGATCGGCTATGGCTACACCTTC
TRBJ1-1	TRBV9	.	.	CASSVGNSNTEAFF	TGTGCCAGCAGCGTTGGCAACTCGAACACTGAAGCTTTCTTT
TRBJ1-5	TRBV27	.	.	CASSWEGHSNQPQHF	TGTGCCAGCAGTTGGGAGGGGCATAGCAATCAGCCCCAGCATTTT
TRBJ1-1	TRBV9	few	.	CASSVGWHNENTEAFF	TGTGCCAGCAGCGTAGGGTGGCACAACGAGAACACTGAAGCTTTCTTT
TRBJ1-4	TRBV9	.	.	CASSVEGGDEKLFF	TGTGCCAGCAGCGTAGAAGGGGGTGATGAAAAACTGTTTTTT
TRBJ2-5	TRBV19	.	.	CASRQGHQETQYF	TGTGCCAGTAGGCAGGGTCACCAAGAGACCCAGTACTTC
TRBJ2-7	TRBV11-2	once	TRBD2	CASSVFGGTYYEQYF	TGTGCCAGCAGCGTGTTCGGGGGGACTTACTACGAGCAGTACTTC
TRBJ1-5	TRBV19	.	.	CASRRRDFNQPQHF	TGTGCCAGTAGGCGACGGGACTTCAATCAGCCCCAGCATTTT
TRBJ2-5	TRBV6-1	.	TRBD1	CASSEWGQGISFQTQYF	TGTGCCAGCAGTGAATGGGGACAGGGGATTTCGTTCCAAACCCAGTACTTC
TRBJ2-3	TRBV11-3	.	TRBD2	CASSLDFSGSDADTQYF	TGTGCCAGCAGCTTAGATTTTAGCGGGAGCGACGCAGATACGCAGTATTTT
TRBJ1-5	TRBV4-1	.	.	CASSQAFSLQSYSNQPQHF	TGCGCCAGCAGCCAAGCCTTCTCCCTACAGTCATATAGCAATCAGCCCCAGCATTTT